This T cell receptor (beta chain) was recorded in a study of shared clonotypes between healthy human individuals. With respect to this clone: Its specificity is unknown.

Whole-study findings and limits: Relative to memory subsets, naive subsets generally showed larger estimated richness.

Naive-designated CD8 cells lacked CD45RO, were positively enriched for CCR7, and omitted terminally differentiated effector memory CD45RA+ cells. Sequencing was at deep level. Measured with immunoSEQ multiplex PCR; TCRdb has only the in-frame clones, and not every one. This table holds hundreds of thousands of clones, 85% to 95% found once. Trimming took off 1 base at V and 4 bases at J, with 8 bases between the two ends. The CDR3 totals 15 residues. Germline values: CDR1 LNHNV, CDR2 YYDKDF (reference sequence). The source material was naive CD8+ T cells sorted from blood. The chain is built from TRBV15 and TRBJ2-6, with D possibly matching TRBD2 (5 bases). The sequence was obtained from a woman younger than 45 in good health. CDR3 sequence (DNA): TGTGCCACCAGCAGAGGGAGGTCCGGGGCCAACGTCCTGACTTTC. It yields the protein CATSRGRSGANVLTF. Using reference TRBV15 and TRBJ2-6 for the parts outside the CDR3, the full variable domain is DAMVIQNPRYQVTQFGKPVTLSCSQTLNHNVMYWYQQKSSQAPKLLFHYYDKDFNNEADTPDNFQSRRPNTSFCFLDIRSPGLGDTAMYLCATSRGRSGANVLTFGAGSRLTVL.